Listed here are 2 T cell receptor beta chains from one sample, sequenced in a study of Ad26.COV2.S vaccination and SARS-CoV-2 variants. The assay was immunoSEQ multiplex PCR, and TCRdb's table has in-frame clones only and misses some. The data contain roughly 400,000 clones, 70% to 90% of them seen just once; the ten biggest clones take up over 1.5%. Regarding treatment: about 20 received Ad26.COV2.S at low or high dose, single or two shots; five or six received placebo; per-sample allocation not given. Material that was analyzed had been drawn on day 63 after the first vaccine or placebo injection. The sample here was peripheral blood, taken in a trial of Ad26.COV2.S vaccine versus placebo. All receptors derive from a person between 18 and 65 years old who received the Ad26.COV2.S COVID-19 vaccine or a placebo.

V and J are TRBV9 and TRBJ2-2; 7 bases agree with TRBD1. CDR3 length: 16 amino acids. Unmatched junction bases numbered 5, after V lost 3 bases and J lost 0 bases. Germline CDR1 reads SGDLS; CDR2 reads YYNGEE. CDR3 loop: CASSALTGANTGELFF. In nucleotides, the CDR3 is TGTGCCAGCAGCGCCTTAACAGGGGCGAACACCGGGGAGCTGTTTTTT.

The CDR3 loop is CASSSGIGGSYEQYF. Written as DNA, the CDR3 is TGTGCCAGCAGCTCGGGTATTGGGGGCTCCTACGAGCAGTACTTC. The chain combines TRBV11-2 with TRBJ2-7; D could derive from TRBD1 or TRBD2 (5 bases each). This CDR3 contains 15 residues. Germline V gene sequence: CDR1 SGHAT, CDR2 FQNNGV. V shed 4 bases and J shed 0 bases, with 13 bases lying between them.